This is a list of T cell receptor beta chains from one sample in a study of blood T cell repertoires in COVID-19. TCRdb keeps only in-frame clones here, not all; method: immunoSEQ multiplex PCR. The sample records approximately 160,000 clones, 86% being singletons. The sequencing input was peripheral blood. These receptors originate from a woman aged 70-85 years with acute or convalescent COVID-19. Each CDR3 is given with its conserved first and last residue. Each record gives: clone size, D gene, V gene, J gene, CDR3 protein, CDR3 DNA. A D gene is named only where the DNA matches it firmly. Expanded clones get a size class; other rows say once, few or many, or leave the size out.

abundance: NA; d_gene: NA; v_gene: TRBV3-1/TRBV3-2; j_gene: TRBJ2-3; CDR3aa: CASPRGRQRSDTQYF; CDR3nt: TGTGCCAGCCCCCGAGGTCGGCAGCGATCCGATACGCAGTATTTT
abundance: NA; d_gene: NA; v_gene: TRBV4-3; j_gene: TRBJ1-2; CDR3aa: CASSQEWRDLYGYTF; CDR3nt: TGCGCCAGCAGCCAAGAATGGCGGGATCTCTATGGCTACACCTTC
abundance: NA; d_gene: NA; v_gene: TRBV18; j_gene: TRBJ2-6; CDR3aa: CASSAALGANVLTF; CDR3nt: TGTGCCAGCTCAGCGGCCTTAGGGGCCAACGTCCTGACTTTC
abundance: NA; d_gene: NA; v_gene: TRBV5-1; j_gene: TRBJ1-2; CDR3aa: CASSKDTNYGYTF; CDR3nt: TGCGCCAGCAGCAAGGACACAAACTATGGCTACACCTTC
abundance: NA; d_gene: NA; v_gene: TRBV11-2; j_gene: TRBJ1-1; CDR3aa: CASSLEGGINTEAFF; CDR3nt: TGTGCCAGCAGCTTAGAAGGCGGGATTAACACTGAAGCTTTCTTT
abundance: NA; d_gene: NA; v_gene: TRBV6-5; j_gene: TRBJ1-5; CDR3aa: CASSYSGQRKQPQHF; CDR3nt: TGTGCCAGCAGTTACTCAGGACAGAGGAAACAGCCCCAGCATTTT
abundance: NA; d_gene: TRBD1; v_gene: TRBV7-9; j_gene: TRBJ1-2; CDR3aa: CASSLDRGRGGYTF; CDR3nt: TGTGCCAGCAGCTTAGACAGGGGGCGCGGTGGCTACACCTTC
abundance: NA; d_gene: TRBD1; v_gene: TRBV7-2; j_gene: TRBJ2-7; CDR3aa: CASSPGVGTGSHEQYF; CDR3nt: TGTGCCAGCAGCCCTGGGGTCGGGACAGGGTCCCACGAGCAGTACTTC
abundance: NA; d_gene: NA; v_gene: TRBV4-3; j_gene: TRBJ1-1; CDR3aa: CASGSDNMNTEAFF; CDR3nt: TGCGCCAGCGGATCTGACAACATGAACACTGAAGCTTTCTTT
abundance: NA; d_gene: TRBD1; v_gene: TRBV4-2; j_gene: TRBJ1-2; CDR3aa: CASRPPGTALYGYTF; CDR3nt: TGTGCCAGCAGACCCCCCGGGACAGCCCTCTATGGCTACACCTTC
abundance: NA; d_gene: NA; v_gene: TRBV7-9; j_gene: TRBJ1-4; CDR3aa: CASSQTPINEKLFF; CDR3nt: TGTGCCAGCAGCCAGACACCCATTAATGAAAAACTGTTTTTT
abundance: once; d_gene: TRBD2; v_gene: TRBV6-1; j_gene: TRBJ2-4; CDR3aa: CASSEASLAGGLSIQYF; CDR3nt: TGTGCCAGCAGTGAAGCGAGTTTAGCGGGGGGCCTCTCCATTCAGTACTTC
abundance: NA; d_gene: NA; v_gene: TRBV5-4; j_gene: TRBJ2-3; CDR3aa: CASRAGTDTQYF; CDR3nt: TGTGCCAGCAGGGCGGGGACAGATACGCAGTATTTT
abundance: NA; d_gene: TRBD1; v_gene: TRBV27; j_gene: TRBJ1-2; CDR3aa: CASSFLPRSGTGGQLDYGYTF; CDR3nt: TGTGCCAGCAGTTTCCTCCCCCGGAGCGGGACAGGGGGTCAGTTGGACTATGGCTACACCTTC
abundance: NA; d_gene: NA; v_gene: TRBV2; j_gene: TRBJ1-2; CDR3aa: CASSEGTDYGYTF; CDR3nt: TGTGCCAGCAGTGAAGGGACAGATTATGGCTACACCTTC
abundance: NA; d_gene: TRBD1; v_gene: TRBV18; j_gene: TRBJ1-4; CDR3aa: CASSRGQGGEKLFF; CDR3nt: TGTGCCAGCTCACGAGGACAGGGAGGGGAAAAACTGTTTTTT
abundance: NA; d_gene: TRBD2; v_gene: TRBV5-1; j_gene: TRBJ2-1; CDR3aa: CASSVTSGSYNEQFF; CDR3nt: TGCGCCAGCAGCGTAACTAGCGGCTCATACAATGAGCAGTTCTTC
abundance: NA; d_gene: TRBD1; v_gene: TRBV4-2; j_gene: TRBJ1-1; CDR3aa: CASSQGQGARAFF; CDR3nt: TGTGCCAGCAGCCAAGGACAGGGGGCGCGAGCTTTCTTT
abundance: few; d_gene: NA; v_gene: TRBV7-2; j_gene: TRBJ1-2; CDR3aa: CASTFRFQGYDGYTF; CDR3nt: TGTGCCAGCACCTTTCGCTTCCAGGGTTACGATGGCTACACCTTC
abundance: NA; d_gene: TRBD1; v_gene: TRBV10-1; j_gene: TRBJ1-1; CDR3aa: CASSEGQAWNTEAFF; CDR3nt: TGCGCCAGCAGTGAGGGACAGGCGTGGAATACTGAAGCTTTCTTT
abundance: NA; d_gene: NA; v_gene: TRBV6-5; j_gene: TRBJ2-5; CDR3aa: CAGAGRFETQYF; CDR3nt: TGTGCCGGGGCAGGGCGTTTTGAGACCCAGTACTTC
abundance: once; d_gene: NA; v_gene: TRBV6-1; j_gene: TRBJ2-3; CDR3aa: CASSDVGHSTDTQYF; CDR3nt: TGTGCCAGCAGTGATGTGGGACATAGCACAGATACGCAGTATTTT
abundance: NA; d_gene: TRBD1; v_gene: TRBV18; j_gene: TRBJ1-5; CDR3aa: CASSPAGGNQPQHF; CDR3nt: TGTGCCAGCTCACCGGCAGGGGGAAATCAGCCCCAGCATTTT
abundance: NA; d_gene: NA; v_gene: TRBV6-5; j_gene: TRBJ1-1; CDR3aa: CASRARTEAFF; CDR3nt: TGTGCCAGCAGAGCGCGCACTGAAGCTTTCTTT
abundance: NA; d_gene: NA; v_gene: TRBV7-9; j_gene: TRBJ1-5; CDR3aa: CASSLSWGSTGQPQHF; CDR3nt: TGTGCCAGCAGCTTATCGTGGGGTTCCACAGGGCAGCCCCAGCATTTT
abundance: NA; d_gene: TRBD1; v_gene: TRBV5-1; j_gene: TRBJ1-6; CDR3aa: CASSFFDRENSPLHF; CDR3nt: TGCGCCAGCAGCTTTTTCGACAGGGAGAATTCACCCCTCCACTTT
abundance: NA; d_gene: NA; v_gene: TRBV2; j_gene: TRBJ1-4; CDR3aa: CASSEYRDGEKLFF; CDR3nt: TGTGCCAGCAGTGAATACAGGGACGGTGAAAAACTGTTTTTT
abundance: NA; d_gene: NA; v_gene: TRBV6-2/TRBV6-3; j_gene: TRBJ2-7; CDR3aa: CASSYSDNYEQYF; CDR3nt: TGTGCCAGCAGTTACTCGGACAACTACGAGCAGTACTTC
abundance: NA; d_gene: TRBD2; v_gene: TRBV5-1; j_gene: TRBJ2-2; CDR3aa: CASKTSGGNSGELFF; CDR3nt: TGCGCCAGCAAAACTAGCGGGGGGAATTCCGGGGAGCTGTTTTTT
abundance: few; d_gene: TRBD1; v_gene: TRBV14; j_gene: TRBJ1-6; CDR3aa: CASSLTGGGSPLHF; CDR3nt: TGTGCCAGCAGCTTGACAGGGGGAGGTTCACCCCTCCACTTT
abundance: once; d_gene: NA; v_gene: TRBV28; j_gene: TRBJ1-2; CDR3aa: CASSLGGRGYGYTF; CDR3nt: TGTGCCAGCAGCCTAGGAGGCAGGGGTTATGGCTACACCTTC
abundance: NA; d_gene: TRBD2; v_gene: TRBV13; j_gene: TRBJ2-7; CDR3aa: CASSKGLAGLTTYEQYF; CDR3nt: TGTGCCAGCAGCAAAGGACTAGCGGGCCTTACAACCTACGAGCAGTACTTC
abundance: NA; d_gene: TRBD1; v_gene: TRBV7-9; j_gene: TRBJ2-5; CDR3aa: CASSWPGQGKETQYF; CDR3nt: TGTGCCAGCAGCTGGCCTGGACAGGGAAAAGAGACCCAGTACTTC
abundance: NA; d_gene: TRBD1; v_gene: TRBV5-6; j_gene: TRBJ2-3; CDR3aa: CASSLPDRAVTDTQYF; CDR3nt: TGTGCCAGCAGCTTACCTGACAGGGCCGTCACAGATACGCAGTATTTT
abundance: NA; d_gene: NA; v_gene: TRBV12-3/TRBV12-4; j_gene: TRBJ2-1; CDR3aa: CASSSQQGPEQFF; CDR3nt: TGTGCCAGCAGTAGCCAGCAGGGGCCTGAGCAGTTCTTC
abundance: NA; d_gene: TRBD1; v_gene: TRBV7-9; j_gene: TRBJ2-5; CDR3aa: CASSSSGGPQRTQYF; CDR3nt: TGTGCCAGCAGCTCATCAGGGGGCCCACAGAGGACCCAGTACTTC
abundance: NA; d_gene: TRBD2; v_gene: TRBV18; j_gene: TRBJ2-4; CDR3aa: CASSPSGGAVGTKNIQYF; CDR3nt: TGTGCCAGCTCACCTAGCGGGGGGGCGGTTGGAACCAAAAACATTCAGTACTTC
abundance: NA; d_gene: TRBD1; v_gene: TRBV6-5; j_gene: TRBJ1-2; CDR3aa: CASSRQGGAYGYTF; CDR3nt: TGTGCCAGCAGTCGACAGGGGGGAGCGTATGGCTACACCTTC
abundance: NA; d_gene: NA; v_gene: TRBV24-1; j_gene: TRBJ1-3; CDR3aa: CATSDPGAGAGNTIYF; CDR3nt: TGTGCCACCAGTGATCCCGGAGCCGGGGCTGGAAACACCATATATTTT
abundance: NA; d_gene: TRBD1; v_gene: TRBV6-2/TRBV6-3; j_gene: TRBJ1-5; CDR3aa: CASSYSGTGEGQPQHF; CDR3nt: TGTGCCAGCAGTTACTCCGGGACAGGGGAAGGACAGCCCCAGCATTTT
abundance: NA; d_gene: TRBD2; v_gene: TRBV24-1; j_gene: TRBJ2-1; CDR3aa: CATSDSTSGYNEQFF; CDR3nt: TGTGCCACCAGTGATTCGACTAGCGGCTACAATGAGCAGTTCTTC
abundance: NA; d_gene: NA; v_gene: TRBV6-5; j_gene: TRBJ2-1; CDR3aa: CASSYSRRAGNEQFF; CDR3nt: TGTGCCAGCAGTTACTCGAGAAGGGCGGGCAATGAGCAGTTCTTC
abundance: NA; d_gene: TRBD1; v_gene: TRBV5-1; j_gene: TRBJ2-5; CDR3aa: CASSLGDRGSGTQYF; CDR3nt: TGCGCCAGCAGCTTGGGGGACAGGGGTTCCGGGACCCAGTACTTC
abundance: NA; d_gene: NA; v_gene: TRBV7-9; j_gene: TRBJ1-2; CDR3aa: CASSADWGYTF; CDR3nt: TGTGCCAGCAGCGCCGACTGGGGCTACACCTTC
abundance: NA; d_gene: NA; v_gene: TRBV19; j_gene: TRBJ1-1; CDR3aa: CASSITPRDPRAAFF; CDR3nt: TGTGCCAGTAGTATAACTCCCCGAGATCCCAGGGCGGCTTTCTTT
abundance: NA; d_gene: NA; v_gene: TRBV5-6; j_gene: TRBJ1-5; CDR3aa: CASSLGPDSTQPQHF; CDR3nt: TGTGCCAGCAGCTTGGGGCCAGACAGTACTCAGCCCCAGCATTTT
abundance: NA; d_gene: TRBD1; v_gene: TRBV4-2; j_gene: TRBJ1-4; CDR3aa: CASSRGQGALGEKLFF; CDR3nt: TGTGCCAGCAGCCGGGGACAGGGGGCACTTGGGGAAAAACTGTTTTTT
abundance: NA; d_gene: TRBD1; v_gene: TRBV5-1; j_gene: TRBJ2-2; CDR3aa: CASSQQGTNTGELFF; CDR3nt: TGCGCCAGCAGCCAACAGGGGACGAACACCGGGGAGCTGTTTTTT
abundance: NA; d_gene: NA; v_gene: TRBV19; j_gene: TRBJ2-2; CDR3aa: CASNPGQGKLGELFF; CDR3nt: TGTGCCAGCAACCCAGGGCAGGGGAAACTCGGGGAGCTGTTTTTT
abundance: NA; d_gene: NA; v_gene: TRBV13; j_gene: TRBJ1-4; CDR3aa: CASSEGGRREKLFF; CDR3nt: TGTGCCAGCAGCGAAGGGGGTAGAAGGGAAAAACTGTTTTTT
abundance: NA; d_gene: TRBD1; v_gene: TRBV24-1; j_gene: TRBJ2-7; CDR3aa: CATSNRGYEQYF; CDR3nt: TGTGCCACCAGTAACAGGGGCTACGAGCAGTACTTC
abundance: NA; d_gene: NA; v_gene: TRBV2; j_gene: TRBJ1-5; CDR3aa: CASNEQGFSNQPQHF; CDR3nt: TGTGCCAGCAACGAACAGGGTTTCAGCAATCAGCCCCAGCATTTT
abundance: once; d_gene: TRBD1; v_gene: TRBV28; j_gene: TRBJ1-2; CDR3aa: CASGSRGGMGSGYTF; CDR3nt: TGTGCCAGCGGATCCCGAGGGGGCATGGGATCCGGCTACACCTTC
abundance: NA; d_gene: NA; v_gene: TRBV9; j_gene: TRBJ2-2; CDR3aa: CASSVGSGGTGELFF; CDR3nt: TGTGCCAGCAGCGTAGGATCCGGGGGAACCGGGGAGCTGTTTTTT
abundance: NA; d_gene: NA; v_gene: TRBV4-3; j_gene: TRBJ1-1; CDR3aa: CASSHAPGEAFF; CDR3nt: TGCGCCAGCAGCCATGCACCAGGGGAAGCTTTCTTT
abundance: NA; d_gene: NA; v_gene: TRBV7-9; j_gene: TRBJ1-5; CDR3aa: CASSAYQSNQPQHF; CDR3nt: TGTGCCAGCAGCGCATATCAGAGCAATCAGCCCCAGCATTTT
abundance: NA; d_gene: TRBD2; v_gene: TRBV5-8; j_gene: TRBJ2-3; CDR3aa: CASTILAGANTDTQYF; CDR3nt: TGTGCCAGCACCATCCTAGCGGGAGCAAACACAGATACGCAGTATTTT
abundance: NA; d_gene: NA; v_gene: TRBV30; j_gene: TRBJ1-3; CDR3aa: CAWIRSETAATSGNTIYF; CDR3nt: TGTGCCTGGATCCGTTCTGAGACAGCCGCTACCTCTGGAAACACCATATATTTT
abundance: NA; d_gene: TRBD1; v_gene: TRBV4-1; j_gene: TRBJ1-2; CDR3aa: CASSQDALGTASYYGYTF; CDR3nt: TGCGCCAGCAGCCAAGACGCGTTAGGGACAGCATCCTACTATGGCTACACCTTC
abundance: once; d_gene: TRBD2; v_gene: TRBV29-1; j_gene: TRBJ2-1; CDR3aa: CSVAGEGDEQFF; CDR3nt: TGCAGCGTCGCGGGAGAGGGTGATGAGCAGTTCTTC